The 19 T cell receptor beta chains presented below share a single source sample, sequenced in a study of shared clonotypes between healthy human individuals (dated by TCRdb to the early 2020s). Receptor libraries were prepared by the immunoSEQ multiplex PCR assay. This is the immuneACCESS table as TCRdb keeps it, with only in-frame sequences that have V and J called. A part of the clones is gone; compared with another copy, unresolved V genes explain less than half, and the rest is unexplained. The sample includes about 470,000 clones, with about four fifths observed a single time. The top ten clonotypes cover 13% of the sample. The sample comprised PBMCs. Receptor source: a woman aged 40 to 50 in good health. Some clones in this sample may be carry-over from other donors' samples.

The rearrangement joins TRBV4-1 to TRBJ2-1, with D possibly being TRBD1 or TRBD2 (5 bases each). Trimming removed 0 bases from V and 12 bases from J, with 12 bases in between. Germline V gene data show CDR1 as MGHRA and CDR2 as YSYEKL. The length of the CDR3 is 13 residues. The CDR3 sequence is CASSQDHTGGQFF. CDR3 coding DNA: TGCGCCAGCAGCCAAGACCACACTGGGGGGCAGTTCTTC.

The chain combines TRBV18 with TRBJ1-5; no definite D call. CDR3 length equals 16 residues. Trimming took 2 bases from V and 3 from J, leaving 14 bases between them. The germline CDR1 and CDR2 sequences are KGHSH and LQKENI. The CDR3 loop is CASSPVSLRNNQPQHF. The CDR3 DNA reads TGTGCCAGCTCACCAGTATCGTTACGGAACAATCAGCCCCAGCATTTT.

This clone is a singleton in its sample. The V and J genes are TRBV30 and TRBJ2-6; no reliable D call. This CDR3 has 13 amino acids. Trimming took off 0 bases at V and 2 bases at J, with 2 bases between the two ends. CDR1 GTSNPN and CDR2 SVGIG come from the germline V gene (reference sequence). CDR3 in DNA: TGTGCCTGGAGTGTAACTGGGGCCAACGTCCTGACTTTC. Translated, it gives CAWSVTGANVLTF.

The gene calls are TRBV30 and TRBJ1-3; D is ambiguous. Germline V gene lookup returns CDR1 GTSNPN and CDR2 SVGIG (reference sequence). V lost 3 bases, J lost 4 bases, and 7 bases lay in between. This CDR3 is built from 12 residues. The CDR3 DNA follows: TGTGCCTGGAGCCAAGGAGGAAACACCATATATTTT. This codes for CAWSQGGNTIYF.

This chain links TRBV5-5 with TRBJ2-7; 7 bases map to TRBD1. The V and J ends lost 0 bases and 3 bases, in that order; junction bases with no gene match: 12. CDR3 size: 17 residues. The germline V gene has CDR1 SGHKS and CDR2 YYEKEE (reference sequence). The CDR3 protein is CASSLGPRRTGVYEQYF. The CDR3 DNA sequence: TGTGCCAGCAGCTTGGGACCTCGAAGGACAGGAGTCTACGAGCAGTACTTC.

DNA of the CDR3: TGTGCCAGCACCACGATTAGCGGGAGAGGGGTCTACGAGCAGTACTTC. Protein: CASTTISGRGVYEQYF. The genes are TRBV27 and TRBJ2-7; TRBD2 matches at 9 bases. The CDR3 is 16 amino acids. The germline V gene encodes CDR1 MNHEY and CDR2 SMNVEV (reference sequence). With 7 bases clipped from V and 3 bases from J, the junction kept 13 bases outside the gene matches.

Only a few counts were recorded for this clone. The V gene is TRBV28, the J gene TRBJ1-2, with D possibly being TRBD1 (5 bases). The CDR3 loop spans 14 amino acids. Germline CDR1 MDHEN, CDR2 SYDVKM. V was trimmed by 2 bases and J by 7 bases, leaving 14 bases between them. The CDR3: CASSLQLTEVGYTF. The CDR3 nucleotides read TGTGCCAGCAGTTTACAGTTGACAGAGGTTGGCTACACCTTC.

The CDR3 DNA reads TGTGCCAGCTCACCACGGCGGGAAGCCTACAATGAGCAGTTCTTC. It is translated as CASSPRREAYNEQFF. V and J are TRBV18 and TRBJ2-1, with D possibly being TRBD2 (6 bases). V was pared by 1 base and J by 2 bases, with 9 bases between. Germline V gene data show CDR1 as KGHSH and CDR2 as LQKENI. This CDR3 has 15 residues.

There are a few counts of this clone. The CDR3 region is CAISDLDGNQPQHF. The CDR3 DNA is TGTGCCATCAGTGATTTGGACGGGAATCAGCCCCAGCATTTT. The rearrangement uses TRBV10-3 and TRBJ1-5; D is ambiguous. V dropped 3 bases and J dropped 4 bases, with 10 bases sitting between them. CDR1 and CDR2 from the germline V gene are ENHRY and SYGVKD. The CDR3 consists of 14 residues.

This chain uses TRBV14 with TRBJ2-3; possible D gene TRBD1, 5 bases. The germline V and J ends were trimmed by 0 bases and 6 bases, with 13 bases remaining between them. This CDR3 is built from 15 residues. Germline V gene data show CDR1 as SGHDN and CDR2 as FVKESK. CDR3 residues: CASSQDRRGGDTQYF. As DNA, the CDR3 is TGTGCCAGCAGCCAAGATCGAAGGGGTGGGGATACGCAGTATTTT.

This clone was observed once. V is TRBV27 and J is TRBJ2-7; a possible D gene is TRBD1 (6 bases). V was cut by 6 bases and J by 3 bases, with 18 bases left in between. The CDR3 is made up of 15 amino acids. Per the germline V gene, CDR1 is MNHEY and CDR2 is SMNVEV (reference sequence). The CDR3 sequence: CASSPFGGPNYEQYF. The CDR3 DNA reads TGTGCCAGCAGCCCCTTTGGGGGCCCAAACTACGAGCAGTACTTC.

Only one count was recorded for this clone. The V and J genes are TRBV7-9 and TRBJ1-1, with unresolved D. Trimming removed 5 bases from V and 0 bases from J, with 7 bases in between. This CDR3 comprises 13 residues. The germline V gene has CDR1 SEHNR and CDR2 FQNEAQ (reference sequence). The CDR3 region has the DNA TGTGCCAGCAGCCCGATCATGAACACTGAAGCTTTCTTT. It specifies CASSPIMNTEAFF.

The gene calls are TRBV5-1 and TRBJ1-4; 9 nucleotides agree with TRBD1. The CDR3 covers 16 residues. V dropped 0 bases and J dropped 3; count of bases not matched to a gene: 3. CDR1 is SGHRS, CDR2 YFSETQ, per germline. The CDR3 DNA reads as TGCGCCAGCAGCTTGGACAGGGGGCCGGCTAATGAAAAACTGTTTTTT. As protein: CASSLDRGPANEKLFF.

CDR3 loop: CASRVSGVQETQYF. The CDR3, as DNA: TGTGCCAGCAGGGTTAGCGGGGTCCAAGAGACCCAGTACTTC. V gene TRBV5-4 combines with J gene TRBJ2-5; TRBD2 agrees at 8 bases. Trimming took 5 bases from V and 1 from J; bases not matched to a gene: 4. Germline CDR1 is SGHNT and CDR2 is YYREEE (reference sequence). CDR3 length: 14 residues.

V is TRBV5-4 and J is TRBJ2-5; D gene unclear. Looked up from germline, CDR1 is SGHNT and CDR2 is YYREEE (reference sequence). This CDR3 has 13 residues. V lost 0 bases, J lost 2 bases, and 5 bases lay in between. As DNA, the CDR3 is TGTGCCAGCAGCTTGGGGGGTCAAGAGACCCAGTACTTC. It specifies CASSLGGQETQYF.

J is TRBJ1-2 and V is TRBV21-1; TRBD1 is the table's D call and was not checked against the DNA. TRBV21-1 is designated a pseudogene. The CDR3 sequence is 16 residues long. The CDR3, as DNA: TGTGCCAGCAGCGACATCGGGACAGGGGGGGATGATGGCTACACCTTC. This codes for CASSDIGTGGDDGYTF.

The CDR3 spells CASSSTGTGGVGLRYTF. The CDR3 nucleotides are TGTGCCAGCAGTTCTACCGGGACAGGGGGAGTTGGTCTCCGCTACACCTTC. V and J are TRBV27 and TRBJ1-2, with TRBD1 identical over 11 bases. Germline-derived CDR1 and CDR2 are MNHEY and SMNVEV (reference sequence). The CDR3 totals 17 residues. Losses at the gene ends were 4 bases for V and 9 bases for J; bases not matched to a gene: 16.

The chain is built from TRBV11-2 and TRBJ1-4, with D hard to call. Germline V lookup: CDR1 SGHAT, CDR2 FQNNGV. V lost 4 bases, J lost 2 bases, and 8 bases lay in between. This CDR3 spans 14 amino acids. The CDR3, as DNA: TGTGCCAGCAGCTCGGACCGTACTAATGAAAAACTGTTTTTT. This encodes CASSSDRTNEKLFF.

The gene calls are TRBV5-1 and TRBJ2-3; D is possibly TRBD2 (5 bases). Looked up from germline, CDR1 is SGHRS and CDR2 is YFSETQ. This CDR3 comprises 16 residues. Deletions cut 4 bases from V and 0 bases from J, with 15 bases between. DNA for the CDR3: TGCGCCAGCAGCGAGGACTTAATGTTAAGCACAGATACGCAGTATTTT. It is translated as CASSEDLMLSTDTQYF.